Sequencing of this T cell receptor (beta chain) was carried out in a study of immune characterization of retroperitoneal liposarcoma. TCRdb re-called the PCR reads with MiXCR, one entry per CDR3 protein. There are 15,000 or so distinct CDR3 sequences in the sample; 47% occur only once, and 10% to 15% lies in the top ten. The material sequenced was tumor tissue. This clonotype was sampled from a female donor with retroperitoneal liposarcoma.

The CDR3 nucleotides read TGTGCCAGCAGCCCCCGAGATCGGAACACTGAAGCTTTCTTT. Translated: CASSPRDRNTEAFF. The V and J genes are TRBV6-1 and TRBJ1-1; no reliable D call. This CDR3 is 14 amino acids long. V dropped 6 bases and J dropped 1 base, with 12 bases sitting between them. Germline CDR1 MNHNS, CDR2 SASEGT.